Below, 22 T cell receptor beta chains from the same sample are listed, as sequenced in a study of T cells expressing NK-cell markers. Each CDR3 protein gets one entry in TCRdb, which reprocessed the 5' RACE reads and gives no DNA. The sample table includes about 460,000 distinct CDR3 sequences. The sample taken for sequencing was blood T cells: a sorted CD56 or NKG2C T cell subset, CD4+ or CD8+ T cells, or bulk PBMC T cells (not recorded which). The receptors derive from a woman in her forties or fifties in good health.

The chain combines TRBV4-1 with TRBJ2-4; TCRdb returns TRBD1, unconfirmable since there is no DNA. The length of the CDR3 is 15 residues. Germline-derived CDR1 and CDR2 are MGHRA and YSYEKL. The chain's CDR3 is CASSQGGTGRPPEYF.

V is TRBV5-5 and J is TRBJ1-2. Germline V lookup: CDR1 SGHKS, CDR2 YYEKEE (reference sequence). CDR3 length equals 18 residues. CDR3 region: CASSFGQASSSWNYGYTF.

The chain joins TRBV3-1 to TRBJ1-1; TCRdb indicates TRBD1, and absent DNA this call remains unverified. From germline, CDR1 is LGHDT and CDR2 YNNKEL (reference sequence). The CDR3 consists of 17 residues. The chain's CDR3 is CASSSPRQGHERTEAFF.

This chain joins TRBV3-1 and TRBJ1-2; TCRdb reports TRBD1, a call that lacks DNA to check it against. Germline V lookup: CDR1 LGHDT, CDR2 YNNKEL (reference sequence). The CDR3 has 16 amino acids. CDR3 loop: CASSQVGGTARNGYTF.

The V gene is TRBV4-1, the J gene TRBJ1-5; without DNA, the TCRdb call of TRBD1 cannot be checked. CDR1 is MGHRA, CDR2 YSYEKL, per germline. The CDR3 consists of 13 residues. CDR3 protein: CASSQLQQGPQHF.

The chain carries TRBV2 and TRBJ2-7; TCRdb names TRBD2, which stays unverified in the absence of DNA. CDR3 length: 15 amino acids. Germline V gene sequence: CDR1 SNHLY, CDR2 FYNNEI. The CDR3: CASSLVVLAAYEQYF.

CDR3: CASSLKQDSRSGTNTGELFF. The chain has TRBV12-3 or TRBV12-4 and TRBJ2-2; with no DNA, the TCRdb D assignment of TRBD1 cannot be verified. This CDR3 is 20 amino acids long.

The V gene is TRBV12-3 or TRBV12-4, the J gene TRBJ2-3. The CDR3 totals 12 residues. The CDR3 loop is CASSLSGTTQYF.

The rearrangement uses TRBV3-1 and TRBJ2-1; the TCRdb call, TRBD2, lacks DNA for checking. Germline loops: CDR1 LGHDT, CDR2 YNNKEL (reference sequence). This CDR3 comprises 14 residues. CDR3 region: CASSRVSGYNEQFF.

The chain has TRBV20-1 and TRBJ1-1; the TCRdb call, TRBD1, lacks DNA for checking. CDR1 and CDR2 from the germline V gene are DFQATT and SNEGSKA (reference sequence). The CDR3 sequence is 16 residues long. CDR3 loop: CSAPPGTKIMNTEAFF.

The chain uses TRBV7-7 and TRBJ2-1; TCRdb's D gene call, TRBD1, goes unchecked for lack of DNA. The CDR3 spans 13 residues. CDR1 SSHAT and CDR2 FNYEAQ come from the germline V gene (reference sequence). CDR3 sequence reads: CASSPLALGEQFF.

This sequence joins TRBV18 and TRBJ1-1. CDR1 and CDR2 from the germline V gene are KGHSH and LQKENI. The CDR3 sequence is 15 residues long. CDR3 region: CASSPTEHSNTEAFF.

V and J are TRBV10-3 and TRBJ1-2; TCRdb's D gene call, TRBD1, goes unchecked for lack of DNA. Germline V gene data show CDR1 as ENHRY and CDR2 as SYGVKD. The CDR3 sequence is 14 residues long. This chain's CDR3 is CAISEVTGEYGYTF.

The rearrangement joins TRBV6-5 to TRBJ1-1. Germline V gene data show CDR1 as MNHEY and CDR2 as SVGAGI. CDR3 length: 13 amino acids. CDR3: CASSPRPIFEAFF.

This chain joins TRBV20-1 and TRBJ1-3; the TRBD1 assignment by TCRdb is unverifiable without DNA. The V gene's germline CDR1 is DFQATT and CDR2 SNEGSKA (reference sequence). The CDR3 has 15 residues. This chain's CDR3 is CSARRGAEAGNTIYF.

The rearrangement uses TRBV7-6 and TRBJ1-6. Germline V gives CDR1 SGHVS, CDR2 FNYEAQ. CDR3 length: 16 residues. CDR3 region: CASSLAGGVAGSPLHF.

This chain connects TRBV24-1 to TRBJ2-6; TCRdb's D gene call, TRBD1, goes unchecked for lack of DNA. Germline CDR1 is KGHDR and CDR2 is SFDVKD. This CDR3 is built from 19 residues. The CDR3: CATSDSGTGGRSGANVLTF.

The chain couples TRBV6-6 to TRBJ1-1. The CDR3 spans 11 residues. The germline V gene has CDR1 MNHNY and CDR2 SVGAGI (reference sequence). Here the CDR3 reads CASSQQLQAFF.

This chain links TRBV5-1 with TRBJ2-1. The CDR3 has 11 amino acids. From germline, CDR1 is SGHRS and CDR2 YFSETQ. The CDR3 sequence is CASSTDNEQFF.

This chain joins TRBV7-2 and TRBJ2-1; the D call of TRBD2 rests on TCRdb alone, since no DNA is present to check it. Germline CDR1 SGHTA, CDR2 FQGNSA. This CDR3 is built from 17 residues. The CDR3 is CASSNEAGAAPYNEQFF. Looking up the rest from reference TRBV7-2 and TRBJ2-1 gives the full variable domain: GAGVSQSPSNKVTEKGKDVELRCDPISGHTALYWYRQSLGQGLEFLIYFQGNSAPDKSGLPSDRFSAERTGGSVSTLTIQRTQQEDSAVYLCASSNEAGAAPYNEQFFGPGTRLTVL.

This chain uses TRBV5-1 with TRBJ2-2. This CDR3 has 13 amino acids. Germline-derived CDR1 and CDR2 are SGHRS and YFSETQ. The CDR3: CASSLRFAGELFF.

Frequency places this clonotype as medium-sized (0.01 to 0.1%). The chain uses TRBV5-1 and TRBJ2-1; TCRdb picks TRBD2, but there is no DNA to check that call. The CDR3 has 15 residues. Looked up from germline, CDR1 is SGHRS and CDR2 is YFSETQ. The CDR3 sequence: CARWKRAQLFGEQFF. Combining the CDR3 with reference TRBV5-1 and TRBJ2-1 gives the whole variable domain KAGVTQTPRYLIKTRGQQVTLSCSPISGHRSVSWYQQTPGQGLQFLFEYFSETQRNKGNFPGRFSGRQFSNSRSEMNVSTLELGDSALYLCARWKRAQLFGEQFFGPGTRLTVL.